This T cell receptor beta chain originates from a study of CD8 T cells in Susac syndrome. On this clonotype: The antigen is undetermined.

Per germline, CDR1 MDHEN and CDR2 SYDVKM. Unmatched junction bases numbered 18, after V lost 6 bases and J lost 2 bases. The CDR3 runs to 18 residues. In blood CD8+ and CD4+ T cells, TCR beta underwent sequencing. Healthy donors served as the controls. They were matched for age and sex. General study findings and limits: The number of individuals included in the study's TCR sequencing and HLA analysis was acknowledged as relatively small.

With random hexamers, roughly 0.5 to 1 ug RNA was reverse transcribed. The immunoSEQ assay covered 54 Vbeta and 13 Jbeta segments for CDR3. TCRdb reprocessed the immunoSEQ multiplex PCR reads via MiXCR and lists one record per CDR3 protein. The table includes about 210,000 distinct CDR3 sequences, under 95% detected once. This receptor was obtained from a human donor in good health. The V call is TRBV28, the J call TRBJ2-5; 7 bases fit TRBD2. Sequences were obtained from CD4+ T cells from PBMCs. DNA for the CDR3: TGTGCCAGCAGCCAAAACCGCTGGGAGAAGCGGGGACAAGAGACCCAGTACTTC. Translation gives CASSQNRWEKRGQETQYF.